Listed below are T cell receptor beta chains from one sample, sequenced in a study of T cell changes during pregnancy in multiple sclerosis. This table comes from immunoSEQ multiplex PCR, and its TCRdb copy is limited to in-frame clones, with some not included. The data contain around 95,000 clones, around 93% of them singletons. The source material was peripheral blood, sampled after pregnancy. The receptors originated from a female donor with multiple sclerosis, enrolled in a pregnancy study. CDR3s include the opening cysteine and the closing phenylalanine or tryptophan. Fields, in order: CDR3 DNA, CDR3 protein, clone size, V gene, D gene, J gene. D genes are given only for firm matches. Not every row has a clone size; where given, it reads once, few, many or a size class.

cdr3_nt: TGTGCCAGCAGTTTATATCCACAGTCTGGCAGGGCAGATACGCAGTATTTT
cdr3_aa: CASSLYPQSGRADTQYF
clone_size: .
v_call: TRBV28
d_call: .
j_call: TRBJ2-3

cdr3_nt: TGTGCCAGCAGCCCCGAGAACAGGGCTGGCACCGGGGAGCTGTTTTTT
cdr3_aa: CASSPENRAGTGELFF
clone_size: .
v_call: TRBV7-3
d_call: .
j_call: TRBJ2-2

cdr3_nt: TGTGCCAGCAGTTACGCGGGGGGCGTGTACGAGCAGTACTTC
cdr3_aa: CASSYAGGVYEQYF
clone_size: .
v_call: TRBV6-5
d_call: TRBD2
j_call: TRBJ2-7

cdr3_nt: TGTGCTAGTGGTTTGCGTTGGCAGTCGAACACCGGGGAGCTGTTTTTT
cdr3_aa: CASGLRWQSNTGELFF
clone_size: .
v_call: TRBV12-5
d_call: .
j_call: TRBJ2-2

cdr3_nt: TGTGCCAGCAGTAAACAGACCCCCTATAATTCACCCCTCCACTTT
cdr3_aa: CASSKQTPYNSPLHF
clone_size: .
v_call: TRBV6-6
d_call: .
j_call: TRBJ1-6

cdr3_nt: TGCGCCAGCAGCCCATCCCGGGTCACAGATACGCAGTATTTT
cdr3_aa: CASSPSRVTDTQYF
clone_size: .
v_call: TRBV5-1
d_call: .
j_call: TRBJ2-3

cdr3_nt: TGTGCCTGGAACCTACCGGAAAAACTGTTTTTT
cdr3_aa: CAWNLPEKLFF
clone_size: .
v_call: TRBV30
d_call: .
j_call: TRBJ1-4

cdr3_nt: TGTGCCAGCAGTCATTGGACAGTCTCCATGAACACTGAAGCTTTCTTT
cdr3_aa: CASSHWTVSMNTEAFF
clone_size: .
v_call: TRBV2
d_call: .
j_call: TRBJ1-1

cdr3_nt: TGCGCCAGCAGCGCGAGAAGTGTGGCCAACGTCCTGACTTTC
cdr3_aa: CASSARSVANVLTF
clone_size: .
v_call: TRBV5-1
d_call: .
j_call: TRBJ2-6

cdr3_nt: TGTGCCAGTAGTCCCGTCGGGACAGGGGGCGTCGACGAGCAGTACTTC
cdr3_aa: CASSPVGTGGVDEQYF
clone_size: .
v_call: TRBV19
d_call: TRBD1
j_call: TRBJ2-7

cdr3_nt: TGTGCCTGGAGTGGTGTGCTAGCGGTCTACAATGAGCAGTTCTTC
cdr3_aa: CAWSGVLAVYNEQFF
clone_size: .
v_call: TRBV30
d_call: TRBD2
j_call: TRBJ2-1

cdr3_nt: TGTGCCATCAGAACAGGGGGCCTAGAGGCTTTCTTT
cdr3_aa: CAIRTGGLEAFF
clone_size: .
v_call: TRBV10-3
d_call: TRBD1
j_call: TRBJ1-1

cdr3_nt: TGTGCCAGCAGCTGGGGACAGGGTAACAATCAGCCCCAGCATTTT
cdr3_aa: CASSWGQGNNQPQHF
clone_size: .
v_call: TRBV5-5
d_call: TRBD1
j_call: TRBJ1-5

cdr3_nt: TGTGCCAGTAGTATAGAACCTAACAGGGTCGGGAATCAGCCCCAGCATTTT
cdr3_aa: CASSIEPNRVGNQPQHF
clone_size: .
v_call: TRBV19
d_call: .
j_call: TRBJ1-5

cdr3_nt: TGTGCCAGCAGCCCCGGTGGAGGAACTGAAGCTTTCTTT
cdr3_aa: CASSPGGGTEAFF
clone_size: once
v_call: TRBV11-3
d_call: .
j_call: TRBJ1-1

cdr3_nt: TGCGCCAGCAGCCAAGAGGGGGCAGGGGCGTTGTCCCAGCATTTT
cdr3_aa: CASSQEGAGALSQHF
clone_size: .
v_call: TRBV4-1
d_call: .
j_call: TRBJ1-5

cdr3_nt: TGTGCCAGTAGTAATACACGAGGAGAGACCCAGTACTTC
cdr3_aa: CASSNTRGETQYF
clone_size: .
v_call: TRBV19
d_call: .
j_call: TRBJ2-5

cdr3_nt: TGTGCCAGCAGACAGGGGGCGGGTAAGGACACTGAAGCTTTCTTT
cdr3_aa: CASRQGAGKDTEAFF
clone_size: .
v_call: TRBV6-5
d_call: TRBD1
j_call: TRBJ1-1

cdr3_nt: TGTGCCAGCAGTGCTCCGGGACAGGGCTACAATGAGCAGTTCTTC
cdr3_aa: CASSAPGQGYNEQFF
clone_size: .
v_call: TRBV6-1
d_call: TRBD1
j_call: TRBJ2-1

cdr3_nt: TGTGCCAGCTCACCTGATACGGGACTAGCGGCCAATGAGCAGTTCTTC
cdr3_aa: CASSPDTGLAANEQFF
clone_size: .
v_call: TRBV18
d_call: TRBD2
j_call: TRBJ2-1

cdr3_nt: TGTGCCAGCAGCTTAACAGGGGGAGAGTTCACTGAAGCTTTCTTT
cdr3_aa: CASSLTGGEFTEAFF
clone_size: .
v_call: TRBV7-9
d_call: TRBD1
j_call: TRBJ1-1

cdr3_nt: TGTGCCTGGAGCCCTCTCGCGCGGTCTGGTGGCTACACCTTC
cdr3_aa: CAWSPLARSGGYTF
clone_size: .
v_call: TRBV30
d_call: .
j_call: TRBJ1-2

cdr3_nt: TGTGCCAGCAGCTTAGGATTGGGACAGGGGGCCGGAAAACTGTTTTTT
cdr3_aa: CASSLGLGQGAGKLFF
clone_size: .
v_call: TRBV7-9
d_call: TRBD1
j_call: TRBJ1-4

cdr3_nt: TGTGCCAGCAGTTTATCCAGTGCCGCGGGACGCCTCTATGGCTACACCTTC
cdr3_aa: CASSLSSAAGRLYGYTF
clone_size: .
v_call: TRBV27
d_call: .
j_call: TRBJ1-2

cdr3_nt: TGCGCCAGCAGGGGACAGGGGAACACCGGGGAGCTGTTTTTT
cdr3_aa: CASRGQGNTGELFF
clone_size: once
v_call: TRBV5-1
d_call: TRBD1
j_call: TRBJ2-2

cdr3_nt: TGTGCCAGCTCACCAAATTCCGCGACAGGGGGCGTAGATACGCAGTATTTT
cdr3_aa: CASSPNSATGGVDTQYF
clone_size: .
v_call: TRBV18
d_call: TRBD1
j_call: TRBJ2-3

cdr3_nt: TGTGCCAGCAGGGGCCTACTAGACCCTTTACATTACAATGAGCAGTTCTTC
cdr3_aa: CASRGLLDPLHYNEQFF
clone_size: .
v_call: TRBV7-2
d_call: .
j_call: TRBJ2-1

cdr3_nt: TGTGCCAGCAGCTTAACAGTTAGCTCCTACGAGCAGTACTTC
cdr3_aa: CASSLTVSSYEQYF
clone_size: .
v_call: TRBV7-9
d_call: .
j_call: TRBJ2-7

cdr3_nt: TGCGCCAGCATCCACAGGGGTAGCACAGATACGCAGTATTTT
cdr3_aa: CASIHRGSTDTQYF
clone_size: .
v_call: TRBV10-1
d_call: TRBD1
j_call: TRBJ2-3

cdr3_nt: TGTGCCAGCAACAAACTACAGGGGGGAAACACCGGGGAGCTGTTTTTT
cdr3_aa: CASNKLQGGNTGELFF
clone_size: .
v_call: TRBV7-6
d_call: TRBD1
j_call: TRBJ2-2

cdr3_nt: TGTGCCAGCAGCCTTAGCCTAGCGGGGGGAACGACTCAGTACTTC
cdr3_aa: CASSLSLAGGTTQYF
clone_size: .
v_call: TRBV9
d_call: TRBD2
j_call: TRBJ2-4

cdr3_nt: TGTGCCAGCAGCCCGCGGACAGGGTTCAGCAATCAGCCCCAGCATTTT
cdr3_aa: CASSPRTGFSNQPQHF
clone_size: .
v_call: TRBV21-1
d_call: .
j_call: TRBJ1-5

cdr3_nt: TGCGCCAGCAGCCAAGATAGCTGGACGACTAGCGGGGCCGGGGTGCAGTTCTTC
cdr3_aa: CASSQDSWTTSGAGVQFF
clone_size: .
v_call: TRBV4-3
d_call: TRBD2
j_call: TRBJ2-1

cdr3_nt: TGCGCCAGCAGCCAAAGAGCGGGGGGGAACACAGATACGCAGTATTTT
cdr3_aa: CASSQRAGGNTDTQYF
clone_size: .
v_call: TRBV4-3
d_call: TRBD2
j_call: TRBJ2-3

cdr3_nt: TGTGCCAGCAGCGTTTTACAGCCCCAGCATTTT
cdr3_aa: CASSVLQPQHF
clone_size: once
v_call: TRBV9
d_call: .
j_call: TRBJ1-5

cdr3_nt: TGTGCCACCAGCAGGACTAGCGGGCCTGCCACAGATACGCAGTATTTT
cdr3_aa: CATSRTSGPATDTQYF
clone_size: once
v_call: TRBV15
d_call: TRBD2
j_call: TRBJ2-3

cdr3_nt: TGTGCCAGCAGCGGGGGCGGGGGGCCTCGTCAGCCCCAGCATTTT
cdr3_aa: CASSGGGGPRQPQHF
clone_size: .
v_call: TRBV7-2
d_call: .
j_call: TRBJ1-5

cdr3_nt: TGCGCCAGCAGCTTGGACAGGGGAAGCACCGGGGAGCTGTTTTTT
cdr3_aa: CASSLDRGSTGELFF
clone_size: .
v_call: TRBV5-1
d_call: TRBD1
j_call: TRBJ2-2

cdr3_nt: TGTGCCAGCACCCCAGCGGGATCCACAGATACGCAGTATTTT
cdr3_aa: CASTPAGSTDTQYF
clone_size: .
v_call: TRBV14
d_call: TRBD2
j_call: TRBJ2-3

cdr3_nt: TGTGCCAGCAGATGGGACAGTAATCAGCCCCAGCATTTT
cdr3_aa: CASRWDSNQPQHF
clone_size: .
v_call: TRBV6-5
d_call: TRBD1
j_call: TRBJ1-5

cdr3_nt: TGCGCCAGCAGCCGCCAGGGCGATCACACTGAAGCTTTCTTT
cdr3_aa: CASSRQGDHTEAFF
clone_size: .
v_call: TRBV5-1
d_call: .
j_call: TRBJ1-1

cdr3_nt: TGTGCTAGTGGTTTGGTAGCTGGGGCAGGGGGACGATGGTATGGCTACACCTTC
cdr3_aa: CASGLVAGAGGRWYGYTF
clone_size: .
v_call: TRBV12-5
d_call: TRBD1
j_call: TRBJ1-2

cdr3_nt: TGTGCCAGCAGGAGGACAGGGAGGCCCTACGAGCAGTACTTC
cdr3_aa: CASRRTGRPYEQYF
clone_size: once
v_call: TRBV11-2
d_call: TRBD1
j_call: TRBJ2-7

cdr3_nt: TGCGCCAGCAGCTCTGGAGGGGGCGGGTACACCGGGGAGCTGTTTTTT
cdr3_aa: CASSSGGGGYTGELFF
clone_size: .
v_call: TRBV5-1
d_call: .
j_call: TRBJ2-2

cdr3_nt: TGTGCCAGCAGTTACGGAGCGGGGGGGCCCAAAGATACGCAGTATTTT
cdr3_aa: CASSYGAGGPKDTQYF
clone_size: .
v_call: TRBV6-5
d_call: TRBD2
j_call: TRBJ2-3

cdr3_nt: TGTGCCAGCACGCCAGGGAACACCGGGGAGCTGTTTTTT
cdr3_aa: CASTPGNTGELFF
clone_size: .
v_call: TRBV6-1
d_call: .
j_call: TRBJ2-2

cdr3_nt: TGCGCCAGCAGCCAAGATAGAAGCGGAGGGAATGGCTACACCTTC
cdr3_aa: CASSQDRSGGNGYTF
clone_size: .
v_call: TRBV4-3
d_call: .
j_call: TRBJ1-2

cdr3_nt: TGTGCCAGCAGTTCGACAGGGGGTAAGCAGCCCCAGCATTTT
cdr3_aa: CASSSTGGKQPQHF
clone_size: .
v_call: TRBV27
d_call: TRBD1
j_call: TRBJ1-5

cdr3_nt: TGTGCCAGCAGTGCTCTAGGTTCAAATGGCTACACCTTC
cdr3_aa: CASSALGSNGYTF
clone_size: .
v_call: TRBV27
d_call: .
j_call: TRBJ1-2

cdr3_nt: TGTGCCAGCAGTGATGGCCTAGCGGGGGGACCGAACACCGGGGAGCTGTTTTTT
cdr3_aa: CASSDGLAGGPNTGELFF
clone_size: .
v_call: TRBV6-1
d_call: TRBD2
j_call: TRBJ2-2